Listed here are 23 T cell receptor beta chains from one sample, sequenced in a study of T cells in Graves' hyperthyroidism and ophthalmopathy. Amplification targeted TCR beta CDR3 regions from RNA transcripts. When the TCR CDR3 underwent first-round RT-PCR, the HTBI primer set was used. TCRdb re-derived calls from the multiplex PCR reads in MiXCR, one entry per CDR3 protein. The sample gives around 350,000 distinct CDR3 sequences, roughly 14% of which show up once; about 27% is in the top ten. The sequenced sample was blood. The receptors shown here come from a young woman with Graves' hyperthyroidism that later progressed to Graves' ophthalmopathy.

This clonotype has at least ten counts. The chain uses TRBV12-3 or TRBV12-4 and TRBJ2-4, with D perhaps TRBD2 (6 bases). This CDR3 contains 11 residues. V was shortened by 6 bases and J by 12 bases, with 12 bases between the two germline ends. CDR3 residues: CASSRGTRQYF. DNA for the CDR3: TGTGCCAGCAGCCGCGGGACGCGTCAGTACTTC.

This clonotype appeared many times. The chain is built from TRBV27 and TRBJ2-7; 12 nucleotides line up with TRBD2. The CDR3 covers 17 residues. Losses at the gene ends were 5 bases for V and 4 bases for J; bases not matched to a gene: 12. Germline values: CDR1 MNHEY, CDR2 SMNVEV (reference sequence). The DNA for the CDR3 is TGTGCCAGCAGTGCCTCCGGGACTAGCGGGCGTATATACGAGCAGTACTTC. The encoded protein is CASSASGTSGRIYEQYF.

The table lists this clonotype with a few counts. The rearrangement uses TRBV4-2 and TRBJ2-2; 11 nucleotides agree with TRBD2. Looked up from germline, CDR1 is LGHNA and CDR2 is YNFKEQ. This CDR3 contains 18 residues. Losses at the gene ends were 0 bases for V and 2 bases for J; bases not matched to a gene: 5. The CDR3: CASSQELGTSGNTGELFF. DNA of the CDR3: TGTGCCAGCAGCCAAGAACTCGGGACTAGCGGTAACACCGGGGAGCTGTTTTTT.

This chain links TRBV7-9 with TRBJ1-6; possible D gene TRBD1, 5 bases. The CDR3 covers 14 residues. Germline V gene data show CDR1 as SEHNR and CDR2 as FQNEAQ (reference sequence). V gave up 5 bases and J gave up 9 bases, with 14 bases separating them. DNA of the CDR3: TGTGCCAGCAGCCAATCGACAGAGACTTCACCCCTCCACTTT. It yields the protein CASSQSTETSPLHF. The full variable domain, rest sourced from reference TRBV7-9 and TRBJ1-6, is DTGVSQNPRHKITKRGQNVTFRCDPISEHNRLYWYRQTLGQGPEFLTYFQNEAQLEKSRLLSDRFSAERPKGSFSTLEIQRTEQGDSAMYLCASSQSTETSPLHFGNGTRLTVT.

The rearrangement links TRBV20-1 to TRBJ2-1, with a tentative D call TRBD2 (6 bases). The length of the CDR3 is 15 residues. Trimming took off 6 bases at V and 4 bases at J, with 19 bases between the two ends. Germline CDR1 reads DFQATT; CDR2 reads SNEGSKA (reference sequence). The CDR3 here is CSAVNWRANYNEQFF. For the CDR3, the DNA is TGCAGTGCGGTAAACTGGAGGGCCAATTACAATGAGCAGTTCTTC.

Notes on this clonotype: An end of the junction does not agree with germline; a read error may underlie this. The CDR3 sequence: CAGSYSPGTAYGYTF. The CDR3 nucleotides are TGTGCCGGCAGTTACAGTCCCGGGACAGCTTATGGCTACACCTTC. The chain couples TRBV6-5 to TRBJ1-2; 7 nucleotides agree with TRBD1. CDR1 and CDR2 (germline): MNHEY, SVGAGI. CDR3 length equals 15 residues.

This clonotype was counted ten times or more. The chain employs TRBV30 and TRBJ2-2; D is unresolved. This CDR3 contains 13 residues. Trimming removed 0 bases at V and 7 bases at J, with 9 bases between. Germline V lookup: CDR1 GTSNPN, CDR2 SVGIG (reference sequence). The CDR3 nucleotides read TGTGCCTGGAGTGTAAAGGCAAACGGGGAGCTGTTTTTT. Protein: CAWSVKANGELFF.

This clonotype was seen at least ten times. This chain links TRBV28 with TRBJ1-1; D remains unclear. The CDR3 contains 17 residues. The V and J ends lost 1 base and 1 base respectively, with 16 bases between them. Per germline, CDR1 MDHEN and CDR2 SYDVKM. CDR3 sequence: CASSLSWRPGANTEAFF. The CDR3 DNA sequence: TGTGCCAGCAGTTTATCTTGGAGGCCAGGAGCGAACACTGAAGCTTTCTTT.

This clonotype occurred many times. CDR3 nucleotides: TGTGCCAGCAGTTTCCACGGGGCCAGCACAGATACGCAGTATTTT. The encoded protein is CASSFHGASTDTQYF. The rearrangement joins TRBV28 to TRBJ2-3, with D perhaps matching TRBD1 or TRBD2 (5 bases each). The germline V gene has CDR1 MDHEN and CDR2 SYDVKM. The CDR3 has 15 amino acids. Trimming removed 3 bases from V and 0 bases from J, with 10 bases in between. Full variable domain (remainder filled in from reference TRBV28 and TRBJ2-3): DVKVTQSSRYLVKRTGEKVFLECVQDMDHENMFWYRQDPGLGLRLIYFSYDVKMKEKGDIPEGYSVSREKKERFSLILESASTNQTSMYLCASSFHGASTDTQYFGPGTRLTVL.

This clonotype has more than one count but fewer than ten. This chain joins TRBV30 and TRBJ2-7; tentative D call: TRBD1 (5 bases). This CDR3 has 13 amino acids. The V end was cut by 5 bases, the J end by 6 bases, with 17 bases between. Germline V lookup: CDR1 GTSNPN, CDR2 SVGIG (reference sequence). CDR3 nucleotide sequence: TGTGCCTGGGGAAGGGGTGGTAGGTTCGAGCAGTACTTC. Protein sequence: CAWGRGGRFEQYF. The whole variable domain, filled in from reference TRBV30 and TRBJ2-7, reads SQTIHQWPATLVQPVGSPLSLECTVEGTSNPNLYWYRQAAGRGLQLLFYSVGIGQISSEVPQNLSASRPQDRQFILSSKKLLLSDSGFYLCAWGRGGRFEQYFGPGTRLTVT.

This clonotype was picked up many times. V usage is TRBV7-2 and J usage is TRBJ2-3; 11 bases are shared with TRBD2. The CDR3 consists of 17 residues. Germline trimming cut 6 bases from V and 2 bases from J; bases unmatched to any gene: 10. Germline lookup yields CDR1 SGHTA and CDR2 FQGNSA. The CDR3 region is CASSHGLAGPHTDTQYF. CDR3 in DNA: TGTGCCAGCAGTCATGGACTAGCGGGTCCCCACACAGATACGCAGTATTTT.

As for this clonotype: This could be a read error, since a much larger clone is one nucleotide away. This rearrangement joins TRBV20-1 to TRBJ2-7; the match to TRBD2 covers 8 bases. With V trimmed by 0 bases and J by 2 bases, 6 bases remained unmatched. This CDR3 is 15 amino acids long. Per the germline V gene, CDR1 is DFQATT and CDR2 is SNEGSKA (reference sequence). The CDR3 DNA sequence: TGCAGTGCTAGAGATCCCGGGGGGGGCCCCTACGAGCAGTACTTC. Translated: CSARDPGGGPYEQYF.

The chain links TRBV9 to TRBJ2-1; TRBD1 agrees at 9 bases. V was clipped by 2 bases and J by 4 bases; unmatched bases: 4. Germline V lookup: CDR1 SGDLS, CDR2 YYNGEE. This CDR3 is 15 amino acids long. The CDR3 loop reads CASSVLGQGYNEQFF. The CDR3 coding sequence is TGTGCCAGCAGCGTTTTAGGACAGGGGTACAATGAGCAGTTCTTC.

This clonotype was seen repeatedly, ten times or more. The chain uses TRBV13 and TRBJ2-2, with D tentatively TRBD2 (6 bases). This CDR3 has 15 amino acids. CDR1 PRHDT and CDR2 FYEKMQ come from the germline V gene (reference sequence). V lost 5 bases to trimming and J lost 4 bases, with 14 bases between them. The CDR3 sequence: CASSQGLISTGELFF. CDR3 sequence (DNA): TGTGCCAGCAGCCAGGGACTGATTTCCACCGGGGAGCTGTTTTTT.

This clonotype was seen repeatedly, ten times or more. V usage is TRBV15 and J usage is TRBJ2-7; 9 nucleotides match TRBD1. Trimming took 0 bases from V and 1 from J; bases not matched to a gene: 7. Germline CDR1 is LNHNV and CDR2 is YYDKDF (reference sequence). The length of the CDR3 is 17 residues. For the CDR3, the DNA is TGTGCCACCAGCAGAGAACCGACGGGACAGGGATCCTACGAGCAGTACTTC. Amino acids: CATSREPTGQGSYEQYF. Complete variable domain (other parts from reference TRBV15 and TRBJ2-7): DAMVIQNPRYQVTQFGKPVTLSCSQTLNHNVMYWYQQKSSQAPKLLFHYYDKDFNNEADTPDNFQSRRPNTSFCFLDIRSPGLGDTAMYLCATSREPTGQGSYEQYFGPGTRLTVT.

This clonotype was recorded at least ten times. The J gene is TRBJ1-2, the V gene TRBV7-2; D is possibly TRBD1 (5 bases). The ends were cut back, 5 bases at V and 6 bases at J, with 10 bases in the middle. The CDR3 length is 12 residues. Germline CDR1 and CDR2: SGHTA and FQGNSA. In DNA form, the CDR3 reads TGTGCCAGCAGCCAAGGGGCGGATGGCTACACCTTC. Amino acid sequence: CASSQGADGYTF.

This clonotype was seen at least ten times. The chain combines TRBV7-2 with TRBJ2-1; the D gene is possibly TRBD1 (7 bases). Germline loops: CDR1 SGHTA, CDR2 FQGNSA. The CDR3 sequence is 15 residues long. Trimming took off 3 bases at V and 8 bases at J, with 17 bases between the two ends. CDR3 sequence: CASSLGDREVYEQFF. The CDR3 coding sequence is TGTGCCAGCAGCTTGGGTGACAGGGAGGTCTATGAGCAGTTCTTC.

This sequence joins TRBV6-1 and TRBJ2-3, with D unclear. V was shortened by 5 bases and J by 1 base, with 10 bases between the two germline ends. This CDR3 is built from 14 residues. Per germline, CDR1 MNHNS and CDR2 SASEGT. CDR3 sequence: CASSQISRTDTQYF. The CDR3 DNA is TGTGCCAGCAGTCAGATTTCACGCACAGATACGCAGTATTTT.

This clonotype was seen repeatedly, ten times or more. The chain carries TRBV11-2 and TRBJ2-1, with 16 bases that match TRBD2. After removal of 5 bases from V and 7 bases from J, the junction contained 11 bases not matched to a gene. This CDR3 has 18 residues. The germline V gene has CDR1 SGHAT and CDR2 FQNNGV. For the CDR3, the DNA is TGTGCCAGCAGCCCCGGGACTAGCGGGAGGGCCGTTAAGAATGAGCAGTTCTTC. Its protein is CASSPGTSGRAVKNEQFF.

The sample holds a few counts of this clonotype. This chain uses TRBV7-9 with TRBJ1-2; 7 bases fit TRBD1. This CDR3 contains 13 residues. Germline V gene data show CDR1 as SEHNR and CDR2 as FQNEAQ (reference sequence). J gave up 4 bases and V 5 bases, and 4 bases lay outside the gene matches. CDR3 in amino acids: CASSLRQGYGYTF. The CDR3 DNA reads TGTGCCAGCAGCCTTCGACAGGGCTATGGCTACACCTTC.

In its sample, this clonotype was seen many times. The rearrangement uses TRBV28 and TRBJ2-5; D unclear. Trimming cost V 3 bases and J 1 base, with 9 bases left between them. Germline CDR1 MDHEN, CDR2 SYDVKM. The CDR3 extends over 14 amino acids. The CDR3: CASSLFSSQETQYF. In nucleotides, the CDR3 is TGTGCCAGCAGTTTGTTTAGCTCCCAAGAGACCCAGTACTTC.

Worth noting for this clonotype: A much larger clone differs by one base, so this may be a read error. The chain uses TRBV9 and TRBJ1-6, with D unresolved. Germline V gene lookup returns CDR1 SGDLS and CDR2 YYNGEE. This CDR3 contains 13 residues. The CDR3 sequence is CASREDYNSHLHF. The CDR3 DNA reads TGTGCCAGCCGGGAAGACTATAATTCACACCTCCACTTT. The full variable domain, completed using reference TRBV9 and TRBJ1-6, is DSGVTQTPKHLITATGQRVTLRCSPRSGDLSVYWYQQSLDQGLQFLIQYYNGEERAKGNILERFSAQQFPDLHSELNLSSLELGDSALYFCASREDYNSHLHFGNGTRLTVT.

This clonotype was seen more than once but under ten times. The J gene is TRBJ2-1, the V gene TRBV4-2, with 7 bases fitting TRBD2. V dropped 2 bases and J dropped 7; count of bases not matched to a gene: 8. In germline, CDR1 is LGHNA, CDR2 YNFKEQ. This CDR3 is built from 15 residues. The CDR3 coding sequence is TGTGCCAGCAGCCAAAGGGCGGGAGCAGGGAATGAGCAGTTCTTC. It translates to CASSQRAGAGNEQFF.